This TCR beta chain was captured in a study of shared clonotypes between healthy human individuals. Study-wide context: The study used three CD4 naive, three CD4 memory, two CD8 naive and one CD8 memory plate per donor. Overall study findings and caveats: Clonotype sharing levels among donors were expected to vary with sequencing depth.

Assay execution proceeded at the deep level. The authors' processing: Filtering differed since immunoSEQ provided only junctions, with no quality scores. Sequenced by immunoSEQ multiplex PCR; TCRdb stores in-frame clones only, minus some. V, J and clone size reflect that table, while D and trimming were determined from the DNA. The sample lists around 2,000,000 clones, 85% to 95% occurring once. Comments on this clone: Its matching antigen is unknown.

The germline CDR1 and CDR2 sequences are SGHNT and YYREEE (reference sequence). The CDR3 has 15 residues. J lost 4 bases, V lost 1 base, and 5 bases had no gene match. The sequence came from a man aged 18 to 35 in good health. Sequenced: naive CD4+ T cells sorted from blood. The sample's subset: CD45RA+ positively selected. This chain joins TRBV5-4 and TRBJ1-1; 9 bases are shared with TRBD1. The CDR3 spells CASSLPDRGSTEAFF. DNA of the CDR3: TGTGCCAGCAGCTTGCCGGACAGGGGATCCACTGAAGCTTTCTTT.